This record looks at one TCR beta chain sequence and its context. As yet, its antigen is unknown. This sample is drawn from a study of CD8 T cells in Susac syndrome. Whole-study context: When blood was drawn, patients with Susac syndrome were on intravenous immunoglobulin alone, on corticosteroids, or therapy-naive.

TEMRA cells were FACS-enriched and CD8+ and CD4+ T cells negatively isolated. Reverse transcription of about 0.5 to 1 ug RNA used random hexamers. TCRdb used MiXCR to reprocess the immunoSEQ multiplex PCR reads, holding one entry per CDR3 protein. The sample consists of about 130,000 distinct CDR3 sequences, about 94% of them appearing once. CDR1 and CDR2 (germline): ENHRY, SYGVKD. With V trimmed by 8 bases and J by 0 bases, 5 bases remained unmatched. The CDR3 spans 15 residues. The study, taken as a whole, reports: In total CD8+ repertoires, fewer than 20 Susac-specific public clones were found, and in CD8+ TEMRA repertoires, a few were found.

The clonotype comes from a human donor with Susac syndrome. Specimen: CD8+ T cells from PBMCs. V usage is TRBV10-3 and J usage is TRBJ2-1, with TRBD1 matching over 9 bases. The CDR3 loop reads CAIGGQGSSYNEQFF. Here the CDR3 DNA reads TGTGCCATCGGGGGACAGGGAAGCTCCTACAATGAGCAGTTCTTC.